This T cell receptor (beta chain) is from a study of Ad26.COV2.S vaccination and SARS-CoV-2 variants. The study's findings and limits: Substantial breadth was reported for post-vaccination spike-specific CD8+ and CD4+ T cells. Measurements of TCR breadth and depth may have given underestimates of the total T cell responses.

Treatment meaning: about 20 received Ad26.COV2.S at low or high dose, single or two shots; about 5 received placebo; per-sample allocation not given. Day 63 after the first injection of vaccine or placebo was the sampling time. In regard to this clone: Its antigen is currently unknown.

Method: immunoSEQ multiplex PCR; TCRdb's copy keeps in-frame clones and lacks some. The sample shows around 450,000 clones, approximately 89% of them seen only once. CDR1 and CDR2 (germline): SGHRS, YFSETQ. V trimming: 6 bases; J trimming: 8 bases; junction bases outside the gene matches: 11. The CDR3 contains 14 residues. The sequencing here drew on peripheral blood, taken in a trial of Ad26.COV2.S vaccine versus placebo. The genes are TRBV5-1 and TRBJ1-2; 9 positions match TRBD1. This TCR came from a person between 18 and 59 years old who received the Ad26.COV2.S COVID-19 vaccine or a placebo. The CDR3, as DNA: TGCGCCAGCAATCAAGTGGGGACAGGGAGCGGCTACACCTTC. Amino acid sequence: CASNQVGTGSGYTF.